This T cell receptor (beta chain) was identified in a study of early T cells in non-severe SARS-CoV-2 infection. This clonotype was detected only a few times. V lost 5 bases and J lost 1; bases outside the gene matches: 5. Germline V gene data show CDR1 as MNHNY and CDR2 as SVGAGI (reference sequence). The CDR3 has 14 amino acids. Individual cDNA molecules carried attached unique molecular identifiers. TCRdb redid the calling of the 5' RACE reads with MiXCR, one entry per CDR3 protein. The repertoire holds tens of thousands of distinct CDR3 sequences, roughly 9% seen once, with 3.9% in the top ten. The chain links TRBV6-6 to TRBJ2-7; 7 positions match TRBD1. The TCR sequence derives from an adult who was a healthcare worker with PCR-confirmed SARS-CoV-2 infection or an uninfected control (not recorded which). This specimen was whole blood, taken at baseline. The CDR3 DNA sequence: TGTGCCAGCAGTCTACCGGGACAGTCCTACGAGCAGTACTTC. It translates to CASSLPGQSYEQYF.